Included here is one T cell receptor (beta chain) sequence, with context. Antigen: not known. From alopecia areata patients, lesional scalp punch biopsies and peripheral blood were collected. These data are taken from a study of CD8+ T cells in alopecia areata. Study results and limitations: Sequence data from scalp samples additionally include resident alphabeta T cells of normal skin.

Following RNA extraction, reverse transcription yielded cDNA that acted as the sequencing template. TCRdb's copy holds only in-frame clones and misses some; the assay was immunoSEQ multiplex PCR. The repertoire holds 65,000 to 90,000 clones, roughly 51% seen once, with around 5.7% in the top ten. The CDR3 has 17 amino acids. Germline CDR1 reads SNHLY; CDR2 reads FYNNEI. V lost 1 base and J lost 5, with 18 bases in between. This receptor was identified in a human donor with alopecia areata. The sequencing input was NKG2D-high CD8+ T cells sorted from blood. This chain uses TRBV2 with TRBJ2-1; D may be TRBD1 (6 bases). CDR3 in amino acids: CASSEEEQGPPNNEQFF. The CDR3, as DNA: TGTGCCAGCAGTGAAGAGGAACAGGGCCCCCCTAACAATGAGCAGTTCTTC.